The source of this TCR beta chain is a study of graft-versus-host responses after intestinal transplantation. Overall study context: Each transplant was multivisceral, liver-intestinal, or isolated intestinal. Induction using anti-thymocyte globulin, followed by tacrolimus and steroids for 3 to 4 years, was given to all recipients.

Assay: immunoSEQ multiplex PCR; the TCRdb copy retains only in-frame clones and omits some. This repertoire shows more than 65,000 clones, roughly 89% found once; its top ten account for approximately 0.34%. This clone was seen just once. No antigen is known for it. This specimen consisted of unstimulated CD4+ T cells sorted from spleen or lymph node cells, obtained before intestinal transplant. The clonotype was recovered from a human donor who received an intestinal transplant.

The CDR3 sequence: CASSRSGVKLFF. The CDR3 DNA follows: TGTGCCAGCAGTCGATCAGGGGTAAAACTGTTTTTT. This chain connects TRBV28 to TRBJ1-4; D is possibly TRBD1 (6 bases). CDR3 length: 12 amino acids. The V gene's germline CDR1 is MDHEN and CDR2 SYDVKM. Between the trimmed V and J ends, which lost 5 bases and 10 bases, there was a span of 11 bases.